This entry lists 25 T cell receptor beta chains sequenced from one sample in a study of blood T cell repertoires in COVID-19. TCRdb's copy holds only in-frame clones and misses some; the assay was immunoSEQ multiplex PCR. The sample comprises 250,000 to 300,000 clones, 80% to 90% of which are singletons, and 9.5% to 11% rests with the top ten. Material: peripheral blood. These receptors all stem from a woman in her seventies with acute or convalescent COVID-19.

CDR3 DNA: TGTGCCAGCAGCTTAGCGCGCCAGGGACTGCAGTATGAAAAACTGTTTTTT. Its protein product is CASSLARQGLQYEKLFF. The rearrangement joins TRBV7-8 to TRBJ1-4; a possible D gene is TRBD1 (5 bases). The CDR3 loop spans 17 amino acids. The germline CDR1 and CDR2 sequences are SGHVS and FQNEAQ. V was pared by 0 bases and J by 6 bases, with 17 bases between.

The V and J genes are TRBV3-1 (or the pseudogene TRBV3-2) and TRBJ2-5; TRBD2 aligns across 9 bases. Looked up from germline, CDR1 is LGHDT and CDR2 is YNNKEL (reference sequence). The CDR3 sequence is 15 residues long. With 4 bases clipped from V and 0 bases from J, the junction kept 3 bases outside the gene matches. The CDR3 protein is CASSRRGGYQETQYF. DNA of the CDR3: TGTGCCAGCAGCCGGCGGGGGGGGTACCAAGAGACCCAGTACTTC.

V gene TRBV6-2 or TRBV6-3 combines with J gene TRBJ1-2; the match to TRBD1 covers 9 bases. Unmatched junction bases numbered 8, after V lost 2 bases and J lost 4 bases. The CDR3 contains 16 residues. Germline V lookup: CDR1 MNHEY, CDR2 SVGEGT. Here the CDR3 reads CASSYRDRGIGYGYTF. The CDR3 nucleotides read TGTGCCAGCAGTTACCGAGACAGGGGGATCGGCTATGGCTACACCTTC.

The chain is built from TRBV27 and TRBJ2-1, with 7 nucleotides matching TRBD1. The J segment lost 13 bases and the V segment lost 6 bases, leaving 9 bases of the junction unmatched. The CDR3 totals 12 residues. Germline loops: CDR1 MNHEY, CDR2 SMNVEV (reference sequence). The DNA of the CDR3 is TGTGCCAGCAGGCGACAGGGATCCCTTCAGTTCTTC. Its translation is CASRRQGSLQFF.

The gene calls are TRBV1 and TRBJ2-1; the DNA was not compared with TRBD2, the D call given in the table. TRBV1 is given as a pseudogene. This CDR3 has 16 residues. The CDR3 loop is CTSCRTSGRAHNEQFF. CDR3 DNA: TGCACCAGCTGTAGGACTAGCGGTCGGGCCCACAATGAGCAGTTCTTC.

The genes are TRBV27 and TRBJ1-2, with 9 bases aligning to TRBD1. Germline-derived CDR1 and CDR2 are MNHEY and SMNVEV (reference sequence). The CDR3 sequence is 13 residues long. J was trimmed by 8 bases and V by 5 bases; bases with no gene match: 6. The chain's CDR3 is CASSRQGEGGYTF. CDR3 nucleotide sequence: TGTGCCAGCAGTAGACAGGGGGAGGGAGGCTACACCTTC.

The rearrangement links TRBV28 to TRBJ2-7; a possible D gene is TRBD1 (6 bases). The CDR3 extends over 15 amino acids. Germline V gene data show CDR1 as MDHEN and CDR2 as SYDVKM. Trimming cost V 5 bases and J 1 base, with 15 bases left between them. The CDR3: CASSPPGQRSYEQYF. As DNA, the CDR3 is TGTGCCAGCAGTCCGCCGGGACAACGGTCCTACGAGCAGTACTTC.

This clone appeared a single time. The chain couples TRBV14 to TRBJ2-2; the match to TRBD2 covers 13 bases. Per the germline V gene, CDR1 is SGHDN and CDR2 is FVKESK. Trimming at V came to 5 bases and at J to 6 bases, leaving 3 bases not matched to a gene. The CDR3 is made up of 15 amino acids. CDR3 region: CASSSGLAGAGELFF. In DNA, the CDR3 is TGTGCCAGCAGCTCCGGACTAGCGGGGGCCGGGGAGCTGTTTTTT.

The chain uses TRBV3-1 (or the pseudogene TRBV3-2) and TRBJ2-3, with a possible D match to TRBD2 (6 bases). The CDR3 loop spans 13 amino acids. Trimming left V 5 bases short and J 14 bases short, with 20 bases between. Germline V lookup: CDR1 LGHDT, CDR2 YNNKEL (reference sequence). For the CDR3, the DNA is TGTGCCAGCAGCGCCCGCGGGACGCGGGTTTGGTATTTT. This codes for CASSARGTRVWYF.

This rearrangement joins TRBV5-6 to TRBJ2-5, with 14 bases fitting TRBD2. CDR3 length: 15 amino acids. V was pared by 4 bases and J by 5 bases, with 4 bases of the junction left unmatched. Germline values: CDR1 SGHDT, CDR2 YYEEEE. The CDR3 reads CASSEGLAGAETQYF. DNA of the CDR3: TGTGCCAGCAGCGAGGGACTAGCGGGGGCGGAGACCCAGTACTTC.

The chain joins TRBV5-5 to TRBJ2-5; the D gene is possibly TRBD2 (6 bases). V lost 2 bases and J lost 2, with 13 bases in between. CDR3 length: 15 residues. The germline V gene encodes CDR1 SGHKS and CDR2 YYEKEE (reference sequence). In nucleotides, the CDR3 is TGTGCCAGCAGCTTATACCCAGGGAGGCAAGAGACCCAGTACTTC. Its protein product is CASSLYPGRQETQYF.

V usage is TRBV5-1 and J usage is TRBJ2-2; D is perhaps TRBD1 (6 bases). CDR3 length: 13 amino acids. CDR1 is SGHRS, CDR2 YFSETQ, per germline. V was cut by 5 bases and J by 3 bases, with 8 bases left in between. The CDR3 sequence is CASSGQHTGELFF. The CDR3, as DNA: TGCGCCAGCAGTGGACAGCACACCGGGGAGCTGTTTTTT.

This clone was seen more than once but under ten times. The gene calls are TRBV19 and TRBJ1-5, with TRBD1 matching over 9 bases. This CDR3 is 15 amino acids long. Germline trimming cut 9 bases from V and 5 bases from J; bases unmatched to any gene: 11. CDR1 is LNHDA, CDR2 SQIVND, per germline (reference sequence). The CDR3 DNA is TGTGCCAGCAGGAAATGGGACAGGGACGATCAGCCCCAGCATTTT. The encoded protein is CASRKWDRDDQPQHF.

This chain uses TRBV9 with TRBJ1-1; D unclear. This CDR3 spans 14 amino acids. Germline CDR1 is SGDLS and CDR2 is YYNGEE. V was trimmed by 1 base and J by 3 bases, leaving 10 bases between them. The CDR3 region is CASSVNPSDTEAFF. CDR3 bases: TGTGCCAGCAGCGTAAACCCCTCGGACACTGAAGCTTTCTTT.

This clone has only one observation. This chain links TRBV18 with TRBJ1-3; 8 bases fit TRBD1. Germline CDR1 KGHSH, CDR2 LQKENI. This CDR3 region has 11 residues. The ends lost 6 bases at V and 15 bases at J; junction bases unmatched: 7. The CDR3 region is CASSPRDRSYF. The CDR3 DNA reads TGTGCCAGCTCCCCCCGGGACAGGTCATATTTT. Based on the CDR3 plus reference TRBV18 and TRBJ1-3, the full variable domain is NAGVMQNPRHLVRRRGQEARLRCSPMKGHSHVYWYRQLPEEGLKFMVYLQKENIIDESGMPKERFSAEFPKEGPSILRIQQVVRGDSAAYFCASSPRDRSYFGEGSWLTVV.

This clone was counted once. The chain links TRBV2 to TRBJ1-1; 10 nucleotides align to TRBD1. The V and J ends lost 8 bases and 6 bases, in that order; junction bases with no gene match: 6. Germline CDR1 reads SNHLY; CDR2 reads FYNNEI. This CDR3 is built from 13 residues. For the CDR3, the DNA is TGTGCCAGCGGTGGGACAGGGGCCTCTGAAGCTTTCTTT. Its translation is CASGGTGASEAFF.

CDR3 region: CAWKGRGFNEQFF. The CDR3 DNA sequence: TGTGCCTGGAAAGGGCGGGGGTTCAATGAGCAGTTCTTC. The V call is TRBV30, the J call TRBJ2-1, with TRBD2 matching 7 bases. V lost 4 bases and J lost 6; bases outside the gene matches: 6. Germline CDR1 and CDR2: GTSNPN and SVGIG (reference sequence). The CDR3 extends over 13 amino acids. The variable domain in full, completed from reference TRBV30 and TRBJ2-1, reads SQTIHQWPATLVQPVGSPLSLECTVEGTSNPNLYWYRQAAGRGLQLLFYSVGIGQISSEVPQNLSASRPQDRQFILSSKKLLLSDSGFYLCAWKGRGFNEQFFGPGTRLTVL.

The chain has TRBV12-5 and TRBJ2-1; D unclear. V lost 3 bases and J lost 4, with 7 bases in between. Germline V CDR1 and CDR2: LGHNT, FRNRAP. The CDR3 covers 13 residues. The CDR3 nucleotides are TGTGCTAGTGGTTTAGACTTTTACAATGAGCAGTTCTTC. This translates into CASGLDFYNEQFF.

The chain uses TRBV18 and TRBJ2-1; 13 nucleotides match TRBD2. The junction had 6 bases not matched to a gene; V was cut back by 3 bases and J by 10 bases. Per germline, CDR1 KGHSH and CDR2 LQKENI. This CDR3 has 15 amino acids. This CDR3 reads CASSPGLAGTHEQFF. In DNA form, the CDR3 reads TGTGCCAGCTCACCGGGACTAGCGGGGACGCACGAGCAGTTCTTC.

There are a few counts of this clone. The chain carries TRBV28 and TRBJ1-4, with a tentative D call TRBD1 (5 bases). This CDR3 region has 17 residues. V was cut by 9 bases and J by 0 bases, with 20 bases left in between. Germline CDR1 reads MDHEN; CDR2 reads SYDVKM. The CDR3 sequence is CASNTGRFTATNEKLFF. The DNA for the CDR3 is TGTGCCAGTAATACAGGCCGTTTCACCGCAACTAATGAAAAACTGTTTTTT.

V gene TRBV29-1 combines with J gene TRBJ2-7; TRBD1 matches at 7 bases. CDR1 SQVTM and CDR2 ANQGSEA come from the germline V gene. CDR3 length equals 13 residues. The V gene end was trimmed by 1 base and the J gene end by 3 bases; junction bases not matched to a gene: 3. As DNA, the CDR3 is TGCAGCGTTGAAGTTGGGGACAGCTACGAGCAGTACTTC. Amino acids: CSVEVGDSYEQYF.

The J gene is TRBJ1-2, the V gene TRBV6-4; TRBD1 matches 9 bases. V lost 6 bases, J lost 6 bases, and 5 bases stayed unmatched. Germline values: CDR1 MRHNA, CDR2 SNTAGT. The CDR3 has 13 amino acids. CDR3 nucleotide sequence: TGTGCCAGCAGGGCTACAGGGGGCCATGGCTACACCTTC. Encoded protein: CASRATGGHGYTF.

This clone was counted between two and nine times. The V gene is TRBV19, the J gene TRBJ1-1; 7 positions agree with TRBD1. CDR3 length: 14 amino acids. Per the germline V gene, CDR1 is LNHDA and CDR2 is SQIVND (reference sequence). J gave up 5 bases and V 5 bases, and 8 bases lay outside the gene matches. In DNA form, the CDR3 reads TGTGCCAGTAGTCCCACAGGGGTCGGGACTGAAGCTTTCTTT. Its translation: CASSPTGVGTEAFF.

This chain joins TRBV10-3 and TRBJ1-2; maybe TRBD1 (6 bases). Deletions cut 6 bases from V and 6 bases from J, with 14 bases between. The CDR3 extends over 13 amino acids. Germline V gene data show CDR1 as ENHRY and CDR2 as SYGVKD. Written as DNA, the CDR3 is TGTGCCATCAGAGAGGGGGGGGGCGATGGCTACACCTTC. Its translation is CAIREGGGDGYTF.

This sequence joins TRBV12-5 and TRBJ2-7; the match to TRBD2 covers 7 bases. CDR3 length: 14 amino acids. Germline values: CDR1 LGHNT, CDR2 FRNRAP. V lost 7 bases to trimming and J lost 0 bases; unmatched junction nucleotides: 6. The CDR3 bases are TGTGCTAGTGCCCCTGCGGGGGTCTCCTACGAGCAGTACTTC. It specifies CASAPAGVSYEQYF.